Following are 27 T cell receptor beta chains from one sample sequenced in a study of T cells after yellow fever vaccination. TCRdb used MiXCR to reprocess the 5' RACE reads, holding one entry per CDR3 protein. In the table there are 620,000 or so distinct CDR3 sequences, roughly an eighth of which are singletons. Here the sequenced sample was PBMCs, taken on the day of the yellow fever booster vaccination. The receptors here all came from a man aged 25-40 years who received the YFV17D yellow fever vaccine.

The V call is TRBV7-2, the J call TRBJ2-7, with D unclear. The CDR3 runs 13 residues. The germline V gene encodes CDR1 SGHTA and CDR2 FQGNSA. This CDR3 is CASRSPDSYEQYF. Here the CDR3 DNA reads TGTGCATCCAGATCCCCTGACTCCTACGAGCAGTACTTC.

CDR3 in DNA: TGCGCCAGCAGCCGGACAGGGGTTTCACCCTCTGGGGCCAACGTCCTGACTTTC. It yields the protein CASSRTGVSPSGANVLTF. The chain recombines TRBV5-1 with TRBJ2-6; 9 nucleotides align to TRBD1. The V and J ends lost 4 bases and 0 bases, in that order; junction bases with no gene match: 8. The CDR3 has 18 residues. Germline V gene lookup returns CDR1 SGHRS and CDR2 YFSETQ.

The chain joins TRBV7-2 to TRBJ1-1; D perhaps matches TRBD1 (6 bases). This CDR3 contains 14 residues. Trimming took 5 bases from V and 5 from J, leaving 15 bases between them. Germline CDR1 SGHTA, CDR2 FQGNSA. CDR3 DNA sequence: TGTGCCAGCAGCGACTTACAGGGTGGGACTGAAGCTTTCTTT. Translation: CASSDLQGGTEAFF.

This clonotype was counted only a few times. The chain combines TRBV11-2 with TRBJ1-3; no firm D call. This CDR3 region has 17 residues. V was trimmed by 0 bases and J by 0 bases, leaving 12 bases between them. Germline CDR1 reads SGHAT; CDR2 reads FQNNGV. CDR3: CASSLEPASTSGNTIYF. DNA of the CDR3: TGTGCCAGCAGCTTAGAGCCAGCCTCGACCTCTGGAAACACCATATATTTT.

The rearrangement uses TRBV11-2 and TRBJ2-3; TRBD2 agrees at 15 bases. Germline trimming cut 5 bases from V and 3 bases from J; bases unmatched to any gene: 9. The CDR3 has 18 residues. Looked up from germline, CDR1 is SGHAT and CDR2 is FQNNGV. CDR3 nucleotides: TGTGCCAGCAGCCGGGGACTAGCGGGAGGAATTGGGACAGATACGCAGTATTTT. It encodes CASSRGLAGGIGTDTQYF.

The J gene is TRBJ2-7, the V gene TRBV20-1; 8 nucleotides align to TRBD2. The V and J ends lost 4 bases and 3 bases, in that order; junction bases with no gene match: 5. CDR1 is DFQATT, CDR2 SNEGSKA, per germline (reference sequence). CDR3 length equals 13 residues. CDR3 sequence (DNA): TGCAGTGCTATTAAGGGACTAGACTACGAGCAGTACTTC. Amino acid sequence: CSAIKGLDYEQYF.

This clonotype appeared a few times. V gene TRBV7-2 combines with J gene TRBJ2-5; TRBD2 might be the D (6 bases). In germline, CDR1 is SGHTA, CDR2 FQGNSA. Trimming removed 3 bases at V and 9 bases at J, with 17 bases between. This CDR3 is 14 amino acids long. This CDR3 is CASSLIGGEWSQYF. The CDR3 nucleotides are TGTGCCAGCAGCTTGATCGGGGGAGAATGGTCCCAGTACTTC. Filled out from reference TRBV7-2 and TRBJ2-5, the complete variable domain reads GAGVSQSPSNKVTEKGKDVELRCDPISGHTALYWYRQSLGQGLEFLIYFQGNSAPDKSGLPSDRFSAERTGGSVSTLTIQRTQQEDSAVYLCASSLIGGEWSQYFGPGTRLLVL.

The chain recombines TRBV20-1 with TRBJ1-5, with D hard to call. Trimming left V 4 bases short and J 2 bases short, with 15 bases between. The CDR3 contains 15 residues. Per germline, CDR1 DFQATT and CDR2 SNEGSKA (reference sequence). The CDR3 DNA reads as TGCAGTGCTAAAGAGGAAGGGTTTGGCAATCAGCCCCAGCATTTT. Protein: CSAKEEGFGNQPQHF.

The V gene is TRBV7-9, the J gene TRBJ2-2, with 7 bases lining up with TRBD2. Germline V gene sequence: CDR1 SEHNR, CDR2 FQNEAQ (reference sequence). CDR3 size: 16 residues. The V and J ends lost 3 bases and 0 bases, in that order; junction bases with no gene match: 4. The CDR3 nucleotides are TGTGCCAGCAGCTTCCCGGGAGGAACGAACACCGGGGAGCTGTTTTTT. The encoded protein is CASSFPGGTNTGELFF.

This clonotype appeared many times. The V and J genes are TRBV27 and TRBJ2-2, with 10 nucleotides matching TRBD2. Germline V gene lookup returns CDR1 MNHEY and CDR2 SMNVEV (reference sequence). V was pared by 3 bases and J by 6 bases, with 1 base of the junction left unmatched. This CDR3 has 14 residues. DNA for the CDR3: TGTGCCAGCAGTTTTCTAGCGGGAGCCGGGGAGCTGTTTTTT. It encodes CASSFLAGAGELFF.

This clonotype was detected ten times or more. The gene calls are TRBV11-2 and TRBJ1-2; D is unresolved. The CDR3 consists of 13 residues. V lost 5 bases, J lost 7 bases, and 14 bases lay in between. CDR1 and CDR2 from the germline V gene are SGHAT and FQNNGV. The CDR3 reads CASSPSGVGGYTF. The CDR3, as DNA: TGTGCCAGCAGCCCCTCGGGTGTTGGTGGCTACACCTTC.

J is TRBJ2-1 and V is TRBV20-1, with 12 positions matching TRBD2. CDR1 is DFQATT and CDR2 is SNEGSKA in the germline V gene (reference sequence). V was clipped by 6 bases and J by 3 bases; unmatched bases: 15. This CDR3 is 18 amino acids long. CDR3: CSAGNTTSGRRFYNEQFF. For the CDR3, the DNA is TGCAGTGCCGGAAACACGACTAGCGGGAGAAGATTCTACAATGAGCAGTTCTTC.

This clonotype was seen more than once but under ten times. The chain links TRBV12-3 or TRBV12-4 to TRBJ2-3; D perhaps matches TRBD2 (6 bases). The V and J ends lost 3 bases and 2 bases respectively, with 18 bases between them. CDR3 length: 17 amino acids. CDR3: CASSLVGGGPITDTQYF. CDR3 coding DNA: TGTGCCAGCAGTTTGGTCGGGGGAGGACCTATCACAGATACGCAGTATTTT.

The chain links TRBV12-3 or TRBV12-4 to TRBJ2-3, with 7 bases that match TRBD2. V lost 7 bases to trimming and J lost 3 bases; unmatched junction nucleotides: 10. CDR3 size: 15 residues. This chain's CDR3 is CASTPGRERTDTQYF. DNA for the CDR3: TGTGCCAGCACCCCCGGGCGGGAGAGGACAGATACGCAGTATTTT.

The chain joins TRBV5-1 to TRBJ1-6, with D perhaps TRBD1 (6 bases). There are 15 residues in the CDR3. Germline assignment: CDR1 SGHRS and CDR2 YFSETQ. Trimming cost V 0 bases and J 7 bases, with 11 bases left between them. CDR3 in DNA: TGCGCCAGCAGCTTGGAGGTCCAGGGGAATTCACCCCTCCACTTT. Amino acid sequence: CASSLEVQGNSPLHF.

This clonotype has just a few counts. V is TRBV5-1 and J is TRBJ2-2; D uncertain. The CDR3 length is 13 residues. The V gene lost 6 bases and the J gene lost 7 bases, with 13 bases spanning the gap. Per the germline V gene, CDR1 is SGHRS and CDR2 is YFSETQ. As DNA, the CDR3 is TGCGCCAGCACCATGGTTGGCGGCGGGGAGCTGTTTTTT. It yields the protein CASTMVGGGELFF.

This clonotype was seen only a few times. The chain joins TRBV3-1 to TRBJ2-1; 10 bases are a match to TRBD2. Trimming took 1 base from V and 9 from J; bases not matched to a gene: 6. CDR1 LGHDT and CDR2 YNNKEL come from the germline V gene (reference sequence). The CDR3 covers 15 residues. In DNA form, the CDR3 reads TGTGCCAGCAGCCAAGCAGCGGGAGGGTCGGCTGAGCAGTTCTTC. It translates to CASSQAAGGSAEQFF.

This sequence joins TRBV21-1 and TRBJ2-5. TRBV21-1 is marked as a pseudogene. This CDR3 region has 14 residues. Here the CDR3 DNA reads TGTGCCAGCAGCAATCTCCTACCCCAAGAGACCCAGTACTTC. This codes for CASSNLLPQETQYF.

The genes are TRBV18 and TRBJ2-2, with no clear D. V was pared by 4 bases and J by 5 bases, with 8 bases between. The CDR3 is made up of 13 amino acids. The germline gives CDR1 KGHSH, CDR2 LQKENI. The CDR3 here is CASSRQETGELFF. The CDR3 nucleotides are TGTGCCAGCTCACGTCAGGAAACCGGGGAGCTGTTTTTT.

V gene TRBV7-9 combines with J gene TRBJ1-1; D gene uncertain. The germline gives CDR1 SEHNR, CDR2 FQNEAQ (reference sequence). V shed 5 bases and J shed 7 bases, with 11 bases lying between them. This CDR3 is 12 amino acids long. This CDR3 reads CASSPPVSEAFF. In DNA, the CDR3 is TGTGCCAGCAGCCCGCCAGTTAGTGAAGCTTTCTTT.

This clonotype was detected a few times. CDR3 DNA: TGTGCCAGCAGCGGGACAGGGGCCACCGGGGAGCTGTTTTTT. Residues: CASSGTGATGELFF. The gene calls are TRBV3-1 and TRBJ2-2; 10 bases agree with TRBD1. Germline V gene sequence: CDR1 LGHDT, CDR2 YNNKEL (reference sequence). The CDR3 covers 14 residues. V trimming: 5 bases; J trimming: 4 bases; junction bases outside the gene matches: 1. Full variable domain (missing parts from reference TRBV3-1 and TRBJ2-2): DTAVSQTPKYLVTQMGNDKSIKCEQNLGHDTMYWYKQDSKKFLKIMFSYNNKELIINETVPNRFSPKSPDKAHLNLHINSLELGDSAVYFCASSGTGATGELFFGEGSRLTVL.

This clonotype occurred a few times. The rearrangement links TRBV10-3 to TRBJ2-2; 7 bases line up with TRBD1. The germline CDR1 and CDR2 sequences are ENHRY and SYGVKD. The CDR3 contains 14 residues. V dropped 11 bases and J dropped 2; count of bases not matched to a gene: 8. The CDR3 protein is CASNRDSNTGELFF. CDR3 in DNA: TGTGCCTCAAACCGGGACAGCAACACCGGGGAGCTGTTTTTT.

In this sample, this clonotype turned up a few times. The chain links TRBV7-9 to TRBJ1-4, with 7 positions matching TRBD1. Germline CDR1 and CDR2: SEHNR and FQNEAQ (reference sequence). This CDR3 region has 16 residues. V was pared by 5 bases and J by 4 bases, with 10 bases of the junction left unmatched. In DNA form, the CDR3 reads TGTGCCAGCAGCCCCGCTTGGGACAGCCTTAATGAAAAACTGTTTTTT. It translates to CASSPAWDSLNEKLFF.

This chain links TRBV6-2 or TRBV6-3 with TRBJ2-1, with TRBD2 matching 10 bases. The CDR3 loop spans 15 amino acids. J lost 9 bases, V lost 1 base, and 6 bases had no gene match. CDR1 is MNHEY, CDR2 SVGEGT, per germline. The CDR3 DNA reads TGTGCCAGCAGTTACTGGGCTAGCGGGAGAGGTGAGCAGTTCTTC. Protein product: CASSYWASGRGEQFF.

This clonotype has only a few counts. The J gene is TRBJ2-5, the V gene TRBV9, with D possibly called TRBD1 or TRBD2 (5 bases each). Between the trimmed V and J ends, which lost 0 bases and 4 bases, there was a span of 13 bases. The CDR3 is 15 amino acids. CDR1 is SGDLS, CDR2 YYNGEE, per germline. CDR3 DNA: TGTGCCAGCAGCGTAGCTGGGGGTGTACGAGAGACCCAGTACTTC. Amino acids: CASSVAGGVRETQYF.

This clonotype was seen more than once but under ten times. The rearrangement joins TRBV20-1 to TRBJ2-1; 14 bases align to TRBD2. Germline values: CDR1 DFQATT, CDR2 SNEGSKA (reference sequence). J lost 0 bases, V lost 4 bases, and 8 bases had no gene match. This CDR3 is built from 18 residues. This CDR3 is CSAIPRTSGRFSYNEQFF. The CDR3 DNA is TGCAGTGCTATCCCCCGGACTAGCGGGAGGTTCTCCTACAATGAGCAGTTCTTC.

This clonotype has a count of ten or more. This sequence joins TRBV7-2 and TRBJ2-5, with 13 bases lining up with TRBD2. J lost 1 base, V lost 5 bases, and 4 bases had no gene match. The CDR3 length is 16 residues. CDR1 and CDR2 (germline): SGHTA, FQGNSA. CDR3 in amino acids: CASSPGTSGTQETQYF. The DNA for the CDR3 is TGTGCCAGCAGCCCAGGGACTAGCGGGACCCAAGAGACCCAGTACTTC.